The entry that follows covers one TCR beta chain sequence. Its specificity is unknown. These data are taken from a study of cytomegalovirus exposure and HLA in healthy donors. Study details: An early data release held some 89 million unique TCRs from HLA-typed donors.

Germline CDR1 SGDLS, CDR2 YYNGEE. The trim removed 4 bases at V and 2 bases at J, leaving 8 bases unmatched. CDR3 length: 15 amino acids. With 60 Vbeta and 13 Jbeta primers, the PCR was carried out. TCRdb's copy holds only in-frame clones and misses some; the assay was immunoSEQ multiplex PCR. The sample includes 100,000 to 150,000 clones, 74% of them seen just once. Study results and caveats: Researchers reportedly found TCR beta sequences accurately predicted most subjects' HLA-A and HLA-B alleles. In an earlier analysis, most TCR beta V segments were productive about 90% or about 30% of the time. It was in a later analysis that TCR association rates were seen to vary by HLA locus, highest for DRB1 and lowest for HLA-C.

This sequence joins TRBV9 and TRBJ2-7; TRBD1 matches at 8 bases. Sequencing was carried out using PBMCs. This clonotype was obtained from a middle-aged man in good health and CMV-seropositive. CDR3 sequence reads: CASSQGAGNTYEQYF. DNA of the CDR3: TGTGCCAGCAGCCAGGGGGCAGGGAACACCTACGAGCAGTACTTC.